The 18 T cell receptor beta chains below were found in one sample sequenced in a study of early T cells in non-severe SARS-CoV-2 infection. TCRdb reanalysed the 5' RACE reads using MiXCR and keeps one entry per CDR3 protein. This sample carries about 97,000 distinct CDR3 sequences, under 15% of them seen once, and the ten largest clones take about 6.2%. The specimen sequenced was whole blood. These receptors originate from an adult who was a healthcare worker with PCR-confirmed SARS-CoV-2 infection or an uninfected control (not recorded which).

This clonotype showed up many times. The CDR3 bases are TGTGCCAGCAGCTTAGGCGGGAGCCCCTACAATGAGCAGTTCTTC. It yields the protein CASSLGGSPYNEQFF. The rearrangement joins TRBV7-2 to TRBJ2-1; TRBD2 agrees at 7 bases. The V and J ends lost 1 base and 2 bases, in that order; junction bases with no gene match: 2. Germline CDR1 and CDR2: SGHTA and FQGNSA. CDR3 size: 15 residues.

With respect to this clonotype: This may arise from a read error, as a much more abundant clone is one base away. CDR3 loop: CASRVTSGGYNEQFF. The CDR3 DNA follows: TGTGCCAGCAGAGTGACTAGCGGGGGCTACAATGAGCAGTTCTTC. The chain links TRBV7-3 to TRBJ2-1; 12 nucleotides line up with TRBD2. Germline V CDR1 and CDR2: SGHTA, FQGTGA. The V and J ends lost 6 bases and 3 bases, in that order; junction bases with no gene match: 3. This CDR3 is 15 amino acids long.

V and J are TRBV20-1 and TRBJ2-7; TRBD2 matches 13 bases. CDR3 length: 14 residues. Per the germline V gene, CDR1 is DFQATT and CDR2 is SNEGSKA (reference sequence). The V segment lost 2 bases and the J segment 5 bases; nucleotides outside the gene matches: 3. CDR3 nucleotides: TGCAGTGCTAGAACTAGCGGGAGGGCCAACGAGCAGTACTTC. This sequence encodes CSARTSGRANEQYF.

The chain couples TRBV6-2 or TRBV6-3 to TRBJ2-5, with unresolved D. V was trimmed by 8 bases and J by 3 bases, leaving 4 bases between them. Germline CDR1 and CDR2: MNHEY and SVGEGT. CDR3 length equals 10 residues. The CDR3 region is CASEKETQYF. The CDR3 DNA reads TGTGCCAGCGAAAAAGAGACCCAGTACTTC.

This clonotype was counted between two and nine times. The chain carries TRBV4-1 and TRBJ2-4, with 8 bases aligning to TRBD2. The CDR3 is 14 amino acids. Germline V CDR1 and CDR2: MGHRA, YSYEKL. Trimming at V came to 2 bases and at J to 5 bases, leaving 2 bases not matched to a gene. This chain's CDR3 is CASSQMGLENIQYF. The CDR3 DNA is TGCGCCAGCAGCCAAATGGGACTAGAAAACATTCAGTACTTC.

This clonotype was observed at least ten times. This chain links TRBV6-5 with TRBJ2-3; D is unresolved. CDR1 and CDR2 from the germline V gene are MNHEY and SVGAGI. This CDR3 has 15 amino acids. V was cut by 6 bases and J by 1 base, with 14 bases left in between. CDR3 DNA: TGTGCCAGCAGCCAATCTCGTGCGGGCACAGATACGCAGTATTTT. It is translated as CASSQSRAGTDTQYF.

The chain employs TRBV29-1 and TRBJ2-7; D gene ambiguous. The germline V gene has CDR1 SQVTM and CDR2 ANQGSEA. This CDR3 is built from 11 residues. V lost 7 bases and J 3 bases, leaving 10 bases between the germline ends. CDR3 protein: CSAGRIYEQYF. The CDR3, as DNA: TGCAGCGCCGGACGGATCTACGAGCAGTACTTC.

This chain joins TRBV28 and TRBJ1-5; TRBD1 matches at 7 bases. The CDR3 length is 17 residues. V lost 6 bases, J lost 9 bases, and 20 bases stayed unmatched. The V gene's germline CDR1 is MDHEN and CDR2 SYDVKM. The CDR3 DNA reads as TGTGCCAGCAGCCCCTTTTCTGGACAGGCTGGAGTGCGGCCCCAGCATTTT. It specifies CASSPFSGQAGVRPQHF.

This clonotype was observed a few times. J is TRBJ1-2 and V is TRBV12-3 or TRBV12-4, with D perhaps TRBD1 (6 bases). This CDR3 comprises 16 residues. V was pared by 2 bases and J by 4 bases, with 17 bases between. The CDR3 region is CASSLTALGGVYGYTF. The CDR3 region has the DNA TGTGCCAGCAGTTTAACCGCGTTAGGGGGTGTCTATGGCTACACCTTC.

This clonotype was seen a handful of times. This rearrangement joins TRBV7-2 to TRBJ2-1; possibly TRBD2 for D (5 bases). V was shortened by 2 bases and J by 5 bases, with 10 bases between the two germline ends. There are 14 residues in the CDR3. Germline loops: CDR1 SGHTA, CDR2 FQGNSA. The CDR3 DNA is TGTGCCAGCAGCTTAAGTCTAGCAAACAATGAGCAGTTCTTC. The encoded protein is CASSLSLANNEQFF.

This clonotype was seen more than once but under ten times. This chain links TRBV30 with TRBJ1-1; D uncertain. Per germline, CDR1 GTSNPN and CDR2 SVGIG (reference sequence). The ends were cut back, 5 bases at V and 5 bases at J, with 9 bases in the middle. CDR3 size: 11 residues. The CDR3: CAWAPWTEAFF. The CDR3 coding sequence is TGTGCCTGGGCCCCGTGGACTGAAGCTTTCTTT.

The chain couples TRBV6-6 to TRBJ2-1; 9 bases agree with TRBD2. The J segment lost 4 bases and the V segment lost 7 bases, leaving 11 bases of the junction unmatched. The germline V gene has CDR1 MNHNY and CDR2 SVGAGI (reference sequence). The CDR3 spans 16 residues. The CDR3 loop reads CASTGGRAEIYNEQFF. In DNA form, the CDR3 reads TGTGCCAGCACGGGCGGGAGGGCCGAGATATACAATGAGCAGTTCTTC.

V usage is TRBV6-4 and J usage is TRBJ2-2; D call uncertain. Germline loops: CDR1 MRHNA, CDR2 SNTAGT. The V and J ends lost 8 bases and 0 bases respectively, with 1 base between them. The CDR3 consists of 11 residues. CDR3 nucleotides: TGTGCCAGCGCGAACACCGGGGAGCTGTTTTTT. Translating it yields CASANTGELFF.

The chain links TRBV5-1 to TRBJ2-5, with D perhaps TRBD1 or TRBD2 (6 bases each). This CDR3 contains 14 residues. The V end was cut by 4 bases, the J end by 5 bases, with 15 bases between. Germline V lookup: CDR1 SGHRS, CDR2 YFSETQ. As DNA, the CDR3 is TGCGCCAGCAGCCCCCCGGGGGCTGCCGAGACCCAGTACTTC. Protein sequence: CASSPPGAAETQYF.

This clonotype was found a few times. The J gene is TRBJ2-1, the V gene TRBV27; TRBD2 aligns across 10 bases. The CDR3 loop spans 16 amino acids. V lost 6 bases and J lost 5; bases outside the gene matches: 10. Germline V gene sequence: CDR1 MNHEY, CDR2 SMNVEV (reference sequence). This chain's CDR3 is CASSPILAGANNEQFF. CDR3 coding DNA: TGTGCCAGCAGCCCCATTCTAGCGGGAGCTAACAATGAGCAGTTCTTC.

This clonotype occurred many times. V and J are TRBV28 and TRBJ2-3, with a possible D match to TRBD2 (6 bases). CDR1 and CDR2 from the germline V gene are MDHEN and SYDVKM. CDR3 length: 15 residues. The V gene lost 2 bases and the J gene lost 8 bases, with 17 bases spanning the gap. The CDR3 DNA reads TGTGCCAGCAGTTTACCCGGGAGTCCCTCGTTTACGCAGTATTTT. Amino acids: CASSLPGSPSFTQYF.

J is TRBJ2-5 and V is TRBV20-1, with D maybe TRBD1 (5 bases). Germline V lookup: CDR1 DFQATT, CDR2 SNEGSKA (reference sequence). The CDR3 is 14 amino acids. The V end was cut by 6 bases, the J end by 2 bases, with 16 bases between. The CDR3 sequence is CSAQPRQLQETQYF. The CDR3 DNA reads as TGCAGTGCCCAGCCCCGACAGTTACAAGAGACCCAGTACTTC.

A few counts support this clonotype. The chain uses TRBV28 and TRBJ2-5, with TRBD1 as a possible D gene (6 bases). V was trimmed by 2 bases and J by 3 bases, leaving 13 bases between them. CDR1 and CDR2 (germline): MDHEN, SYDVKM. The CDR3 has 15 residues. The CDR3 protein is CASSLRGRGEETQYF. The CDR3 DNA reads TGTGCCAGCAGTTTAAGGGGGAGAGGCGAAGAGACCCAGTACTTC.